One sample yielded the 22 T cell receptor beta chains listed below, sequenced in a study of blood T cell repertoires in COVID-19. Here immunoSEQ multiplex PCR was the method, and the copy in TCRdb shows in-frame clones only, minus some. Of about 480,000 clones in the sample, 88% were seen once. Sequencing input: PBMCs or T cells enriched from blood (not recorded which). The receptors here all came from a woman aged 55-75 years who had recovered from COVID-19.

This clone was observed a single time. The rearrangement joins TRBV5-6 to TRBJ1-3; D gene uncertain. V lost 4 bases to trimming and J lost 0 bases, with 11 bases between them. CDR1 and CDR2 (germline): SGHDT, YYEEEE. The CDR3 has 15 amino acids. In DNA, the CDR3 is TGTGCCAGCAGCCAAACCGGGAGCTCTGGAAACACCATATATTTT. This translates into CASSQTGSSGNTIYF.

This clone appeared once. The chain recombines TRBV19 with TRBJ1-2, with 7 nucleotides matching TRBD1. V shed 10 bases and J 3 bases; nucleotides not matched to a gene: 11. Germline V gives CDR1 LNHDA, CDR2 SQIVND (reference sequence). This CDR3 region has 14 residues. The CDR3 here is CATTPTGTDYGYTF. As DNA, the CDR3 is TGTGCCACCACCCCGACAGGGACCGACTATGGCTACACCTTC. Full variable domain (remainder filled in from reference TRBV19 and TRBJ1-2): DGGITQSPKYLFRKEGQNVTLSCEQNLNHDAMYWYRQDPGQGLRLIYYSQIVNDFQKGDIAEGYSVSREKKESFPLTVTSAQKNPTAFYLCATTPTGTDYGYTFGSGTRLTVV.

V and J are TRBV6-6 and TRBJ1-6; tentatively, D is TRBD1 (6 bases). The CDR3 consists of 14 residues. The V end was cut by 3 bases, the J end by 7 bases, with 10 bases between. Germline lookup yields CDR1 MNHNY and CDR2 SVGAGI (reference sequence). CDR3 residues: CASSYGQLNSPLHF. The CDR3 bases are TGTGCCAGCAGTTATGGACAGCTCAATTCACCCCTCCACTTT.

This chain joins TRBV5-1 and TRBJ1-5, with a tentative D call TRBD1 (5 bases). The V gene lost 3 bases and the J gene lost 7 bases, with 14 bases spanning the gap. Germline assignment: CDR1 SGHRS and CDR2 YFSETQ. The CDR3 sequence is 14 residues long. Written as DNA, the CDR3 is TGCGCCAGCAGCTCGGGACTGGTAGACCAGCCCCAGCATTTT. It translates to CASSSGLVDQPQHF.

The genes are TRBV1 and TRBJ2-3; the table names TRBD2, a call not compared with the DNA. TRBV1 is termed a pseudogene. The CDR3 spans 17 residues. The CDR3 nucleotides read TGCACCAGCAGCCAACACCAGTCGTCCGGACTACCAGATACGCAGTATTTT. This encodes CTSSQHQSSGLPDTQYF.

The chain is built from TRBV5-6 and TRBJ1-3, with D unresolved. Trimming shortened V by 3 bases and J by 0 bases, and 13 bases separated the two germline ends. Germline values: CDR1 SGHDT, CDR2 YYEEEE. The CDR3 has 16 residues. The CDR3 sequence is CASSSYSGSSGNTIYF. As DNA, the CDR3 is TGTGCCAGCAGCTCCTATAGCGGGTCCTCTGGAAACACCATATATTTT.

This chain joins TRBV7-2 and TRBJ1-3; the match to TRBD1 covers 7 bases. Germline CDR1 reads SGHTA; CDR2 reads FQGNSA. V lost 3 bases, J lost 4 bases, and 3 bases stayed unmatched. The CDR3 covers 14 residues. The CDR3 DNA reads as TGTGCCAGCAGCTTCGACAGGGACGGAAACACCATATATTTT. It codes for CASSFDRDGNTIYF.

The chain is built from TRBV5-1 and TRBJ2-6; possibly TRBD2 for D (7 bases). Germline V gene data show CDR1 as SGHRS and CDR2 as YFSETQ. The CDR3 has 19 amino acids. The V end was cut by 3 bases, the J end by 0 bases, with 19 bases between. CDR3 nucleotide sequence: TGCGCCAGCAGCTCAGCGGGACAAAGCTCTCTCTCTGGGGCCAACGTCCTGACTTTC. This gives the protein CASSSAGQSSLSGANVLTF.

The J gene is TRBJ2-7, the V gene TRBV3-1 (or the pseudogene TRBV3-2); 8 bases match TRBD1. CDR1 is LGHDT, CDR2 YNNKEL, per germline (reference sequence). After removal of 2 bases from V and 5 bases from J, the junction contained 8 bases not matched to a gene. The CDR3 is 15 amino acids. The DNA for the CDR3 is TGTGCCAGCAGCCAATCCGGGACAGGAGTCAACGAGCAGTACTTC. It encodes CASSQSGTGVNEQYF.

This sequence joins TRBV11-2 and TRBJ1-4; tentatively, D is TRBD1 (5 bases). Trimming removed 2 bases from V and 4 bases from J, with 23 bases in between. The CDR3 is made up of 19 amino acids. Germline V gene sequence: CDR1 SGHAT, CDR2 FQNNGV. CDR3 DNA sequence: TGTGCCAGCAGCTTACTCCTGTTAGGGGCGCCGTCAAGTAATGAAAAACTGTTTTTT. Encoded protein: CASSLLLLGAPSSNEKLFF.

In regard to this clone: At one of its ends the junction is not consistent with the germline gene, which may arise from a read error. V is TRBV28 and J is TRBJ1-1, with 7 bases matching TRBD1. CDR1 is MDHEN, CDR2 SYDVKM, per germline. The CDR3 totals 14 residues. This chain's CDR3 is CASSPQTGNAEAFF. DNA of the CDR3: TGTGCCAGCAGTCCCCAGACAGGGAACGCTGAAGCTTTCTTT. Combining the CDR3 with reference TRBV28 and TRBJ1-1 gives the whole variable domain DVKVTQSSRYLVKRTGEKVFLECVQDMDHENMFWYRQDPGLGLRLIYFSYDVKMKEKGDIPEGYSVSREKKERFSLILESASTNQTSMYLCASSPQTGNAEAFFGQGTRLTVV.

The J gene is TRBJ2-5, the V gene TRBV18; possible D gene TRBD2, 6 bases. With 2 bases removed from V and 2 bases from J, the gap between germline ends came to 9 bases. The CDR3 is 14 amino acids. In germline, CDR1 is KGHSH, CDR2 LQKENI. This CDR3 is CASSPIGGQETQYF. DNA for the CDR3: TGTGCCAGCTCACCAATCGGGGGACAAGAGACCCAGTACTTC. Complete variable domain (other parts from reference TRBV18 and TRBJ2-5): NAGVMQNPRHLVRRRGQEARLRCSPMKGHSHVYWYRQLPEEGLKFMVYLQKENIIDESGMPKERFSAEFPKEGPSILRIQQVVRGDSAAYFCASSPIGGQETQYFGPGTRLLVL.

The genes are TRBV6-5 and TRBJ1-5; TRBD1 is a possible D gene (6 bases). Germline V gene lookup returns CDR1 MNHEY and CDR2 SVGAGI. CDR3 size: 13 residues. The V gene lost 6 bases and the J gene lost 7 bases, with 13 bases spanning the gap. Here the CDR3 reads CASRKGGEQPQHF. The CDR3 region has the DNA TGTGCCAGCAGGAAGGGGGGGGAACAGCCCCAGCATTTT.

Remarks on this clone: Distinct nucleotide sequences in the sample also encode this CDR3. This chain connects TRBV2 to TRBJ2-1; 7 bases are a match to TRBD1. The ends lost 5 bases at V and 4 bases at J; junction bases unmatched: 2. The CDR3 length is 13 residues. Germline CDR1 SNHLY, CDR2 FYNNEI. Here the CDR3 reads CASSPGQYNEQFF. The CDR3 region has the DNA TGTGCCAGCAGTCCGGGACAGTACAATGAGCAGTTCTTC.

The V gene is TRBV6-5, the J gene TRBJ1-1, with unresolved D. CDR1 is MNHEY and CDR2 is SVGAGI in the germline V gene. The CDR3 extends over 12 amino acids. V lost 7 bases to trimming and J lost 0 bases, with 6 bases between them. In nucleotides, the CDR3 is TGTGCCAGCAAACGGTTGAACACTGAAGCTTTCTTT. It yields the protein CASKRLNTEAFF.

The chain links TRBV7-2 to TRBJ1-6; 12 nucleotides agree with TRBD1. The trim removed 1 base at V and 11 bases at J, leaving 3 bases unmatched. The CDR3 runs to 15 residues. Germline CDR1 is SGHTA and CDR2 is FQGNSA. DNA for the CDR3: TGTGCCAGCAGCTTAGGGGGACAGGGGGCTGCACCCCTCCACTTT. Its translation is CASSLGGQGAAPLHF. Supplemented by reference TRBV7-2 and TRBJ1-6, the full variable domain reads GAGVSQSPSNKVTEKGKDVELRCDPISGHTALYWYRQSLGQGLEFLIYFQGNSAPDKSGLPSDRFSAERTGGSVSTLTIQRTQQEDSAVYLCASSLGGQGAAPLHFGNGTRLTVT.

This sequence joins TRBV5-4 and TRBJ2-1; 8 bases agree with TRBD2. Trimming at V came to 4 bases and at J to 7 bases, leaving 10 bases not matched to a gene. The CDR3 is made up of 15 amino acids. Germline loops: CDR1 SGHNT, CDR2 YYREEE (reference sequence). CDR3 in amino acids: CASSPSGGAGNEQFF. In DNA, the CDR3 is TGTGCCAGCAGCCCGTCGGGGGGGGCAGGAAATGAGCAGTTCTTC. Using reference TRBV5-4 and TRBJ2-1 for the parts outside the CDR3, the full variable domain is ETGVTQSPTHLIKTRGQQVTLRCSSQSGHNTVSWYQQALGQGPQFIFQYYREEENGRGNFPPRFSGLQFPNYSSELNVNALELDDSALYLCASSPSGGAGNEQFFGPGTRLTVL.

The gene calls are TRBV9 and TRBJ2-3, with TRBD2 identical over 8 bases. CDR3 length: 15 residues. J gave up 3 bases and V 3 bases, and 6 bases lay outside the gene matches. Germline V gene lookup returns CDR1 SGDLS and CDR2 YYNGEE. In DNA form, the CDR3 reads TGTGCCAGCAGCGCCGGGGGGGCCGTGACAGATACGCAGTATTTT. Residues: CASSAGGAVTDTQYF.

The rearrangement joins TRBV19 to TRBJ2-2; weak D call: TRBD1 (6 bases). Germline loops: CDR1 LNHDA, CDR2 SQIVND (reference sequence). V lost 9 bases and J lost 0, with 8 bases in between. The CDR3 spans 13 residues. This chain's CDR3 is CASTGPNTGELFF. CDR3 nucleotides: TGTGCCAGCACAGGGCCGAACACCGGGGAGCTGTTTTTT.

V is TRBV13 and J is TRBJ1-2; D unresolved. V was pared by 0 bases and J by 2 bases, with 10 bases between. The CDR3 sequence is 15 residues long. Germline lookup yields CDR1 PRHDT and CDR2 FYEKMQ (reference sequence). CDR3 protein: CASSLGTLRNYGYTF. In DNA, the CDR3 is TGTGCCAGCAGCTTAGGGACACTTAGGAACTATGGCTACACCTTC.

CDR3 in DNA: TGTGCTAGTGGGGTCAGGTTCAGCTCCTACGAGCAGTACGTC. It is translated as CASGVRFSSYEQYV. The chain carries TRBV12-5 and TRBJ2-7; D remains unclear. CDR1 LGHNT and CDR2 FRNRAP come from the germline V gene. V was clipped by 6 bases and J by 0 bases, with 12 bases between them. The CDR3 loop spans 14 amino acids.

V and J are TRBV10-2 and TRBJ2-3; 8 positions agree with TRBD2. From germline, CDR1 is WSHSY and CDR2 SAAADI. The junction had 9 bases not matched to a gene; V was cut back by 3 bases and J by 4 bases. This CDR3 spans 16 amino acids. The CDR3 coding sequence is TGCGCCAGCAGTGATATCCCCGGGGGGGCGGCAGATACGCAGTATTTT. It translates to CASSDIPGGAADTQYF.